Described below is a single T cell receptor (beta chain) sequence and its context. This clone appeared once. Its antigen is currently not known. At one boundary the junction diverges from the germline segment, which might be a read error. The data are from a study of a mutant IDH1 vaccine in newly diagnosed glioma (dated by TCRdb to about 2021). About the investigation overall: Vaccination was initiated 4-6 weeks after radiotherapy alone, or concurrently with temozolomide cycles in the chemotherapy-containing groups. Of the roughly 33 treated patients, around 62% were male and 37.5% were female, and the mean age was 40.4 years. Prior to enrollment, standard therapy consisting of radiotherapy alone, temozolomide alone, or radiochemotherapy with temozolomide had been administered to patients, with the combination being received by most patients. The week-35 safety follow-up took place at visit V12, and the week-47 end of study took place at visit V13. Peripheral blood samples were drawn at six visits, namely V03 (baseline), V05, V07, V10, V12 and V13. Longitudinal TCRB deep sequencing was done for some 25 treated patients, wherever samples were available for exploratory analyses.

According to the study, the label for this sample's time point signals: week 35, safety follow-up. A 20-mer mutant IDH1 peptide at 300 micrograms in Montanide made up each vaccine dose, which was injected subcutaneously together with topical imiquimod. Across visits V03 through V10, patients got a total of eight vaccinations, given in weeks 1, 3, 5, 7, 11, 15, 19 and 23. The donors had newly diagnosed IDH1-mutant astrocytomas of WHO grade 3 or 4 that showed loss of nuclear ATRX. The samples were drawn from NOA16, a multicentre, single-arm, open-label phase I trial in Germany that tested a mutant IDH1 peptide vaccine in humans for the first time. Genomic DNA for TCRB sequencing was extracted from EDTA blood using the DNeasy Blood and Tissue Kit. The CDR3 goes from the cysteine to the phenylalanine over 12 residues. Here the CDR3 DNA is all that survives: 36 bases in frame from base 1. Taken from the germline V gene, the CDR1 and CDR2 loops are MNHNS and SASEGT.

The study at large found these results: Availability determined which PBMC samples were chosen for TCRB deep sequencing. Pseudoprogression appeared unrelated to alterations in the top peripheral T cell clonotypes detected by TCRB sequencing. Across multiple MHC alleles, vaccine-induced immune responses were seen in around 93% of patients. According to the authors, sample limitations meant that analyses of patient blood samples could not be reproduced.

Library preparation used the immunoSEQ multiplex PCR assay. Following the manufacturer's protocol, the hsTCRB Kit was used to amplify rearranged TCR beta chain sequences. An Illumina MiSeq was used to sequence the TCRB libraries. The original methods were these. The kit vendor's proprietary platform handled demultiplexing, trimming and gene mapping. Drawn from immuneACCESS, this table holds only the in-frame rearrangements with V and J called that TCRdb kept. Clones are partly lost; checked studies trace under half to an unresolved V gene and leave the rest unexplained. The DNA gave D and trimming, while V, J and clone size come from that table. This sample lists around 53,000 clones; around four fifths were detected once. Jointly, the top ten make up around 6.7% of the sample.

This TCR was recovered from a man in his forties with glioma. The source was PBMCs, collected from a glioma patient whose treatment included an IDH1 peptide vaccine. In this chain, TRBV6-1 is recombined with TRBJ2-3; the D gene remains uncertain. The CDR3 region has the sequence CASSGTGPGWVF. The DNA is TGTGCCAGCAGTGGTACCGGGCCCGGGTGGGTTTTT.